This T cell receptor beta chain was identified during a study of shared clonotypes between healthy human individuals. In regard to this clone: One junction end does not reproduce the germline sequence, and a read error may be involved.

The assay was immunoSEQ multiplex PCR, and TCRdb's table has in-frame clones only and misses some. Of some 2,500,000 clones listed, approximately 93% are singletons. The CDR3 covers 13 residues. CDR1 is MNHNS and CDR2 is SASEGT in the germline V gene. The TCR comes from a man younger than 35 in good health. Some clones in this sample may be carry-over from other donors' samples. The rearrangement links TRBV6-1 to TRBJ1-2, with D perhaps matching TRBD1 (5 bases). The sequenced sample consisted of naive CD4+ T cells from PBMCs. Subset noted: CD45RA+ positively selected. CDR3 in amino acids: CASSETGGIRRIF. CDR3 sequence (DNA): TGTGCCAGCAGTGAAACGGGGGGGATTAGAAGAATCTTC.